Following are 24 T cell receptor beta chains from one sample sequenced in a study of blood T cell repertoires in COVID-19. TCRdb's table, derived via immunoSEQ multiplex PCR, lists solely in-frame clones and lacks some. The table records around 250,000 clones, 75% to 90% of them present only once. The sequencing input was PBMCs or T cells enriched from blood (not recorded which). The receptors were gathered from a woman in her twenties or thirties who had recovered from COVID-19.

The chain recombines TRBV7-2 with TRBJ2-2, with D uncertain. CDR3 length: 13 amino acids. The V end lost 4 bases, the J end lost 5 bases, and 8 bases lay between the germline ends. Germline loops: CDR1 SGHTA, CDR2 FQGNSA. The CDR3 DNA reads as TGTGCCAGCAGCTCCATCGGTACCGGGGAGCTGTTTTTT. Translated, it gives CASSSIGTGELFF. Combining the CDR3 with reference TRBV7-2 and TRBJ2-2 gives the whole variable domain GAGVSQSPSNKVTEKGKDVELRCDPISGHTALYWYRQSLGQGLEFLIYFQGNSAPDKSGLPSDRFSAERTGGSVSTLTIQRTQQEDSAVYLCASSSIGTGELFFGEGSRLTVL.

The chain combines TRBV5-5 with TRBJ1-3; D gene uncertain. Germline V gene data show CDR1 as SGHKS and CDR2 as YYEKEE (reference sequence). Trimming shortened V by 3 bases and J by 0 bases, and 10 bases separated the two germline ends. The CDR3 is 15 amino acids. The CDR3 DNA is TGTGCCAGCAGCTCCGACTTAGGCTCTGGAAACACCATATATTTT. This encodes CASSSDLGSGNTIYF.

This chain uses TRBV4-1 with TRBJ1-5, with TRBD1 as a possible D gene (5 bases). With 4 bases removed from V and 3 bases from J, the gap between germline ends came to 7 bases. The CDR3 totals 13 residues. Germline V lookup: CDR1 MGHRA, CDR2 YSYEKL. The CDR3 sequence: CASSRQNNQPQHF. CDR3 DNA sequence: TGCGCCAGCAGCCGACAGAACAATCAGCCCCAGCATTTT.

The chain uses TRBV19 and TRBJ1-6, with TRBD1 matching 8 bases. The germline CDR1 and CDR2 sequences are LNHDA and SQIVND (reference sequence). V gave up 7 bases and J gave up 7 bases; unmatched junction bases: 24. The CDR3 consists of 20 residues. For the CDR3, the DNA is TGTGCCAGTACCTCGCTTTGGGGGACAGGACCCAACGGGGGGAATTCACCCCTCCACTTT. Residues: CASTSLWGTGPNGGNSPLHF. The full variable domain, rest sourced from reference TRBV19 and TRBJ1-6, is DGGITQSPKYLFRKEGQNVTLSCEQNLNHDAMYWYRQDPGQGLRLIYYSQIVNDFQKGDIAEGYSVSREKKESFPLTVTSAQKNPTAFYLCASTSLWGTGPNGGNSPLHFGNGTRLTVT.

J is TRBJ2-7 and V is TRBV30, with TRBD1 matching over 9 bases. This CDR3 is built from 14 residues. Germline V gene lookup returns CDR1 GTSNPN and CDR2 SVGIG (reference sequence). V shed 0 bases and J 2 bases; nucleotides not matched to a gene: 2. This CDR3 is CAWSVDRGAYEQYF. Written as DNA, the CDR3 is TGTGCCTGGAGTGTTGACAGGGGGGCCTACGAGCAGTACTTC.

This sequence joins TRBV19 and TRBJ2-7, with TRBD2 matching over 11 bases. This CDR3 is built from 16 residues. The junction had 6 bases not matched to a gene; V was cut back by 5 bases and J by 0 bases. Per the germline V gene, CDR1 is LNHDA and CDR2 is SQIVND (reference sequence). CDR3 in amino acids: CASSSSTSGTSYEQYF. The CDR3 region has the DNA TGTGCCAGTAGTTCCTCGACTAGCGGGACCTCCTACGAGCAGTACTTC.

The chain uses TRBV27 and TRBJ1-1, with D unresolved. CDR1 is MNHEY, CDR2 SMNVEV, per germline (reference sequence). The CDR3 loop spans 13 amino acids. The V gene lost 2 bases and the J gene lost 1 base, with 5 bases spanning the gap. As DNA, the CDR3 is TGTGCCAGCAGTTTAGCAGGGAACACTGAAGCTTTCTTT. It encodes CASSLAGNTEAFF.

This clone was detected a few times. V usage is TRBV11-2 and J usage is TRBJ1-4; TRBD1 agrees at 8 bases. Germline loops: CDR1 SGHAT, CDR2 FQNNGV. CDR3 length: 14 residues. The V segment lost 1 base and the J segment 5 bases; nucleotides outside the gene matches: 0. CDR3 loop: CASSLGTGNEKLFF. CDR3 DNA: TGTGCCAGCAGCTTAGGGACAGGGAATGAAAAACTGTTTTTT. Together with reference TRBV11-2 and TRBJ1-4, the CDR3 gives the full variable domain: EAGVAQSPRYKIIEKRQSVAFWCNPISGHATLYWYQQILGQGPKLLIQFQNNGVVDDSQLPKDRFSAERLKGVDSTLKIQPAKLEDSAVYLCASSLGTGNEKLFFGSGTQLSVL.

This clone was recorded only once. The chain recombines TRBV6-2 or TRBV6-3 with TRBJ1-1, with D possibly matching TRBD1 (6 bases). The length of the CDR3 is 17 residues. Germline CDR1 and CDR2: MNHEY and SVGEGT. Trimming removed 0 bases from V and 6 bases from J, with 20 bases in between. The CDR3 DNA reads TGTGCCAGCAGTTACTCGGGGGCAGGGACGTGGAGAGCTGAAGCTTTCTTT. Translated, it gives CASSYSGAGTWRAEAFF.

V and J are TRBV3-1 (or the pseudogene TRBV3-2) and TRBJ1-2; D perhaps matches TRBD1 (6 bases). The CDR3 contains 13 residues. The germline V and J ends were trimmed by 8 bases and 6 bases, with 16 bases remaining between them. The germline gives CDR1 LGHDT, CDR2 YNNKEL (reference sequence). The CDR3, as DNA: TGTGCCAGCTTCCACAGGGACCCCCATGGCTACACCTTC. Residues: CASFHRDPHGYTF.

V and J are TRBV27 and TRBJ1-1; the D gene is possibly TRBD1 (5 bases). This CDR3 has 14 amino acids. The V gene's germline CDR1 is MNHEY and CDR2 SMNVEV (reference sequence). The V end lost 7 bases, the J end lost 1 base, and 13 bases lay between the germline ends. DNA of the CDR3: TGTGCCAGCATCTTAGGACAAGGGAACACTGAAGCTTTCTTT. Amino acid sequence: CASILGQGNTEAFF.

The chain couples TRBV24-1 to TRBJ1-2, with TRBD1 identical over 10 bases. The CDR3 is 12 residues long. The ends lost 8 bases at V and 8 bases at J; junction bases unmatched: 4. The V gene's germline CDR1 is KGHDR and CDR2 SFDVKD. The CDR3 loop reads CATTDRGEGYTF. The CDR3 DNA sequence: TGTGCCACCACGGACAGGGGGGAAGGCTACACCTTC.

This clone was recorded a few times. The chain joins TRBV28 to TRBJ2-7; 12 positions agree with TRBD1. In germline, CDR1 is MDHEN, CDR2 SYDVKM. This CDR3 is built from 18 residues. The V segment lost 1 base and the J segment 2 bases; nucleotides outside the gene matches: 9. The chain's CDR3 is CASSLYPGTGGFPYEQYF. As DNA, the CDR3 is TGTGCCAGCAGTTTATACCCCGGGACAGGGGGCTTCCCCTACGAGCAGTACTTC.

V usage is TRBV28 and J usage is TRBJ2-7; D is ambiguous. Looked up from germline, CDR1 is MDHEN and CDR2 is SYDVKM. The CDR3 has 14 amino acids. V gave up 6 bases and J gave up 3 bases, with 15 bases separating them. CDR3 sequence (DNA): TGTGCCAGCAGCCTTAGAGGCCCTCTCTACGAGCAGTACTTC. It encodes CASSLRGPLYEQYF.

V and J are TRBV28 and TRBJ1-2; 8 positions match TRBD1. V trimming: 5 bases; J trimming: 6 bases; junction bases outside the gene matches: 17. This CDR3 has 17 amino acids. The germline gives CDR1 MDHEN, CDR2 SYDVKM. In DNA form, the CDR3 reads TGTGCCAGCAGTCCTAGACCCGGACAGGGAGCGGGCGATGGCTACACCTTC. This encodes CASSPRPGQGAGDGYTF.

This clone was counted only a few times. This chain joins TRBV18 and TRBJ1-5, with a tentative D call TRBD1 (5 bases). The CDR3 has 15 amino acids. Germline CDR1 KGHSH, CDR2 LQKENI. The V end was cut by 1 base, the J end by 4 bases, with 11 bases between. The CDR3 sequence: CASSPQVGDNQPQHF. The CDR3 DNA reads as TGTGCCAGCTCACCACAGGTAGGGGATAATCAGCCCCAGCATTTT.

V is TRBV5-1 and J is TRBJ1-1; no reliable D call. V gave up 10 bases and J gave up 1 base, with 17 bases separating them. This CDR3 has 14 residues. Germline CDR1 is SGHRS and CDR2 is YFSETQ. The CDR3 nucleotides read TGCGCCTGCTCTAAGAGGCGGGGGAACACTGAAGCTTTCTTT. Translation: CACSKRRGNTEAFF.

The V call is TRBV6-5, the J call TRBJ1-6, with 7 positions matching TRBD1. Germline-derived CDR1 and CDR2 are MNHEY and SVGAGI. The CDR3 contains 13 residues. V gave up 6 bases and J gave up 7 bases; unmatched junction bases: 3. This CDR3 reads CASRMGQNSPLHF. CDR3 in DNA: TGTGCCAGCAGAATGGGACAGAATTCACCCCTCCACTTT.

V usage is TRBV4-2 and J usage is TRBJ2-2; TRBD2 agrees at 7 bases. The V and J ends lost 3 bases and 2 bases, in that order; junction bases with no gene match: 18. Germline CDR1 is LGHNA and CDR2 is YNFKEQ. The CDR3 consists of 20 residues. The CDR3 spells CASSHARSRDYRGNTGELFF. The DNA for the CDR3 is TGTGCCAGCAGCCACGCCCGGAGCCGGGACTACCGGGGCAACACCGGGGAGCTGTTTTTT.

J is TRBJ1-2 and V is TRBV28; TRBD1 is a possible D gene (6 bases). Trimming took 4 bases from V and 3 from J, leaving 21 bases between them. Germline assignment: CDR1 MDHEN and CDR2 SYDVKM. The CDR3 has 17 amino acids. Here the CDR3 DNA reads TGTGCCAGCAGTTCGTGGACGGGGGGCAATTACCACTATGGCTACACCTTC. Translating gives CASSSWTGGNYHYGYTF.

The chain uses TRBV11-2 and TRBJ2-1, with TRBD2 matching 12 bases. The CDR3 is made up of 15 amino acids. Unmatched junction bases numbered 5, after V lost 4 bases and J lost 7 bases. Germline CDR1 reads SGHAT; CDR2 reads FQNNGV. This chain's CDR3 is CASSSTSGRRNEQFF. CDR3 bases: TGTGCCAGCAGCTCAACTAGCGGGAGGCGGAATGAGCAGTTCTTC.

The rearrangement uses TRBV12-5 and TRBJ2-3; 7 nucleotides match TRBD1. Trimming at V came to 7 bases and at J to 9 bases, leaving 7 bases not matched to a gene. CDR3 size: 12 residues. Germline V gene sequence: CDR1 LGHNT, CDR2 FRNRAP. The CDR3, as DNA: TGTGCTAGTGCGGGATCCAGGGGGACGCAGTATTTT. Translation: CASAGSRGTQYF.

The CDR3 protein is CASSEAGSSTGELFF. The CDR3, as DNA: TGTGCCAGCAGTGAGGCGGGATCGTCCACCGGGGAGCTGTTTTTT. The V and J genes are TRBV6-4 and TRBJ2-2; TRBD2 might be the D (6 bases). This CDR3 contains 15 residues. Trimming shortened V by 3 bases and J by 4 bases, and 12 bases separated the two germline ends. The germline V gene encodes CDR1 MRHNA and CDR2 SNTAGT.

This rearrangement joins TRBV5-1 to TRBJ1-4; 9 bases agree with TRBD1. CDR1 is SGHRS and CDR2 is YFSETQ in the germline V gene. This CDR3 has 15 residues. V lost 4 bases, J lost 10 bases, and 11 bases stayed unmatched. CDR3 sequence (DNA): TGCGCCAGCAGCCGGGACAGGGATACGAACGGAAAACTGTTTTTT. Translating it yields CASSRDRDTNGKLFF.